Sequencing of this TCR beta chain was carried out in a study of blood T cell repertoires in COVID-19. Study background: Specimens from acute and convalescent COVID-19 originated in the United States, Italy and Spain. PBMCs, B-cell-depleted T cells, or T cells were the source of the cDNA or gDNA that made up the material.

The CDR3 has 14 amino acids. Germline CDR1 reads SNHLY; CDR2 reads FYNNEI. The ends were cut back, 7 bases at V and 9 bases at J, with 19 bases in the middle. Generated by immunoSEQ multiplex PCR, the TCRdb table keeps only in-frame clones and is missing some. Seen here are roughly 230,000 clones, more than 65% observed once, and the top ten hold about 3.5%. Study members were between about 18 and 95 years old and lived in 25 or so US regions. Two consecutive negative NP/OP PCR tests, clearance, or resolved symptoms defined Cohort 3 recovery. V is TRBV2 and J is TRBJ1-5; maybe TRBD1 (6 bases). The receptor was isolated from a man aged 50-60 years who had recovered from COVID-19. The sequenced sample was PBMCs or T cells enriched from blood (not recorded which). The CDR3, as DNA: TGTGCCAGCAACAGTGGGACACTCGATTGGCCCCAGCATTTT. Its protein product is CASNSGTLDWPQHF.